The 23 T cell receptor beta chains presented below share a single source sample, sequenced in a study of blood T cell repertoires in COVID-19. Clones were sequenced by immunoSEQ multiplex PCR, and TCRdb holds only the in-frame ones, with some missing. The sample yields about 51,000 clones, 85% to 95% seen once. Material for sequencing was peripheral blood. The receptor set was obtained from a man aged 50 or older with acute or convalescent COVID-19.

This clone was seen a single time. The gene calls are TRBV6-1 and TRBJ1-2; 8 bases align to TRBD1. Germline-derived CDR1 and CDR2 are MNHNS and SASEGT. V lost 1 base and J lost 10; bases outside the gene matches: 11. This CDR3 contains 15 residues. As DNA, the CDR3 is TGTGCCAGCAGTGAAGGGAGCAGGGGGCGGACTCCCTACACCTTC. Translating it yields CASSEGSRGRTPYTF.

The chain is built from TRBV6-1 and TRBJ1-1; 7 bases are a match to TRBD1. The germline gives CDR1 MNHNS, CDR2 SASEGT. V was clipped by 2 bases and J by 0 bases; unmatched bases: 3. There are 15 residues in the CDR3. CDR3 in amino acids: CASSEPGGLNTEAFF. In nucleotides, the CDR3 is TGTGCCAGCAGTGAACCAGGGGGACTGAACACTGAAGCTTTCTTT.

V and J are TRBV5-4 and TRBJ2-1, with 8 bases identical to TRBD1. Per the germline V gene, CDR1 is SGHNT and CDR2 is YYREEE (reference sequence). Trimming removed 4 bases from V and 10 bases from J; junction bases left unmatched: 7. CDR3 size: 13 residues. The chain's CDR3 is CASSGDRGREQFF. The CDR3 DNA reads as TGTGCCAGCAGCGGCGACAGGGGAAGGGAGCAGTTCTTC.

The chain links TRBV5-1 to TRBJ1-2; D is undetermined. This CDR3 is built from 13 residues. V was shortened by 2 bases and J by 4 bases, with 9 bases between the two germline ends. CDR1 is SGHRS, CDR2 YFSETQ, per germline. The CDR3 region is CASSFVSGYGYTF. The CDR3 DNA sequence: TGCGCCAGCAGCTTCGTTTCGGGCTATGGCTACACCTTC.

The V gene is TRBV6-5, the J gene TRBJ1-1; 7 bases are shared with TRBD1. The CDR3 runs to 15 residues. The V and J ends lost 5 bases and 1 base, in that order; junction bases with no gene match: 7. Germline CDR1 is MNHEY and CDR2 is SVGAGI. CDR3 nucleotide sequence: TGTGCCAGCAGTCAGTTTCGACAGGGGAACACTGAAGCTTTCTTT. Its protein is CASSQFRQGNTEAFF.

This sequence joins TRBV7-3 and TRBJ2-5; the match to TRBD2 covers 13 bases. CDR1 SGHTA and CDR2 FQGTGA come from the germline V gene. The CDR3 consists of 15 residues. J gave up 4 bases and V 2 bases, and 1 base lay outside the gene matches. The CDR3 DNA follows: TGTGCCAGCAGCTTAGGGACTAGCGGGGCAGAGACCCAGTACTTC. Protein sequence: CASSLGTSGAETQYF.

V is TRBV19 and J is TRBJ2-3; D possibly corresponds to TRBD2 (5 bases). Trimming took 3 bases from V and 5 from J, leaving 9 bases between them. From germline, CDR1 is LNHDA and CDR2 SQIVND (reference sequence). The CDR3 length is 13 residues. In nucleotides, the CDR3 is TGTGCCAGTAGTATTTCTCGGGGAGATACGCAGTATTTT. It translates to CASSISRGDTQYF.

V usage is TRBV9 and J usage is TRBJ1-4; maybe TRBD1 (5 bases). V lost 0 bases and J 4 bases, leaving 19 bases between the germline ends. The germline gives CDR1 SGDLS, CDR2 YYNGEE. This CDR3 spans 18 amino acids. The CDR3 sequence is CASSVAPIGGAGNEKLFF. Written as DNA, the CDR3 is TGTGCCAGCAGCGTAGCCCCAATTGGTGGGGCCGGTAATGAAAAACTGTTTTTT.

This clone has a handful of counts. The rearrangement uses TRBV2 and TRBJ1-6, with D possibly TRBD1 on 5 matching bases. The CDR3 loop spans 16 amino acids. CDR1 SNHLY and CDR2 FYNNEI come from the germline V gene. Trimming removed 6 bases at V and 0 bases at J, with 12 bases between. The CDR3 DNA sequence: TGTGCCAGCAGGAATGACAGAAGCTCCTATAATTCACCCCTCCACTTT. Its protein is CASRNDRSSYNSPLHF.

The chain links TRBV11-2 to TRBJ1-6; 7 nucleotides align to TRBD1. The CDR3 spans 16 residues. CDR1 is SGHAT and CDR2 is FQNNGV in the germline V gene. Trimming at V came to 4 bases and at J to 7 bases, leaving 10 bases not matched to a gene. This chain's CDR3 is CASSSARQGRNSPLHF. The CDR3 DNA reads TGTGCCAGCAGCTCCGCCCGACAGGGTCGGAATTCACCCCTCCACTTT.

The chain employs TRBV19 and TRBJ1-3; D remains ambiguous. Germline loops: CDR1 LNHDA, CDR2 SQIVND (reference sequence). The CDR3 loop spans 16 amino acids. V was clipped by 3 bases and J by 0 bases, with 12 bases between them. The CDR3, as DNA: TGTGCCAGTAGTATCCTCACAACCCACTCTGGAAACACCATATATTTT. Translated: CASSILTTHSGNTIYF.

CDR3 sequence (DNA): TGTGCCAGTAGTAGGACTAGTTCGATCCCAGATACGCAGTATTTT. As protein: CASSRTSSIPDTQYF. The chain recombines TRBV19 with TRBJ2-3; 7 bases line up with TRBD2. Germline assignment: CDR1 LNHDA and CDR2 SQIVND (reference sequence). V trimming: 4 bases; J trimming: 4 bases; junction bases outside the gene matches: 8. The CDR3 has 15 residues.

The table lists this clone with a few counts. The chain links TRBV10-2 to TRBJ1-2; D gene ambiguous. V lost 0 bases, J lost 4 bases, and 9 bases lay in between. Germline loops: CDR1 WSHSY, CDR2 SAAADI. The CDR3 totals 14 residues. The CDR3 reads CASSESSTAYGYTF. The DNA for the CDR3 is TGCGCCAGCAGTGAGTCGAGCACAGCCTATGGCTACACCTTC.

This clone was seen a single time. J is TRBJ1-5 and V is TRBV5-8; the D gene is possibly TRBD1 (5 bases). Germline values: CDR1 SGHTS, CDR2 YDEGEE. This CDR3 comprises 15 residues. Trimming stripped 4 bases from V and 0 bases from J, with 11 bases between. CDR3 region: CASSSRQISNQPQHF. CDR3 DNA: TGTGCCAGCAGCAGCAGACAGATTAGCAATCAGCCCCAGCATTTT.

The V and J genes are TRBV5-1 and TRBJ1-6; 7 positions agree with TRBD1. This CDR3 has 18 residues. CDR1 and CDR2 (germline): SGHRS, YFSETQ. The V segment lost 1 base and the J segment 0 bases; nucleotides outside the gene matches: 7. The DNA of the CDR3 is TGCGCCAGCAGCTTGAAACCGGGACAGAGCTCCTATAATTCACCCCTCCACTTT. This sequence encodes CASSLKPGQSSYNSPLHF.

CDR3: CASSRGSNYGYTF. The CDR3 DNA follows: TGTGCCAGCTCACGAGGGTCTAACTATGGCTACACCTTC. The chain links TRBV18 to TRBJ1-2; D not resolved. This CDR3 spans 13 amino acids. Germline CDR1 and CDR2: KGHSH and LQKENI. Trimming removed 4 bases at V and 0 bases at J, with 6 bases between. The full variable domain, rest sourced from reference TRBV18 and TRBJ1-2, is NAGVMQNPRHLVRRRGQEARLRCSPMKGHSHVYWYRQLPEEGLKFMVYLQKENIIDESGMPKERFSAEFPKEGPSILRIQQVVRGDSAAYFCASSRGSNYGYTFGSGTRLTVV.

The DNA of the CDR3 is TGTGCCAGCAGCTCGGGTCCTCGAAACACCATATATTTT. Its translation: CASSSGPRNTIYF. This chain connects TRBV11-3 to TRBJ1-3; D is uncertain. This CDR3 contains 13 residues. Germline CDR1 and CDR2: SGHNT and YENEEA. V shed 4 bases and J shed 5 bases, with 9 bases lying between them.

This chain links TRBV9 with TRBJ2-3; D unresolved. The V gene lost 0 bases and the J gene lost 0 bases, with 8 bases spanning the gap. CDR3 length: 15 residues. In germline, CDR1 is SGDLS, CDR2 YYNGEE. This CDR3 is CASSVVTSSTDTQYF. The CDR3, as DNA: TGTGCCAGCAGCGTAGTGACTTCTAGCACAGATACGCAGTATTTT. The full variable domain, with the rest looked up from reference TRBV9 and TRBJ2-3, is DSGVTQTPKHLITATGQRVTLRCSPRSGDLSVYWYQQSLDQGLQFLIQYYNGEERAKGNILERFSAQQFPDLHSELNLSSLELGDSALYFCASSVVTSSTDTQYFGPGTRLTVL.

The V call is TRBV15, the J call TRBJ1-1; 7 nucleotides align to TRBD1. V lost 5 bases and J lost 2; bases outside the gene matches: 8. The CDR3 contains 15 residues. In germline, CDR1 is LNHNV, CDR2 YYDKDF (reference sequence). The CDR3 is CATSAGQLSNTEAFF. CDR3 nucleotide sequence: TGTGCCACCAGCGCGGGACAGTTATCTAACACTGAAGCTTTCTTT.

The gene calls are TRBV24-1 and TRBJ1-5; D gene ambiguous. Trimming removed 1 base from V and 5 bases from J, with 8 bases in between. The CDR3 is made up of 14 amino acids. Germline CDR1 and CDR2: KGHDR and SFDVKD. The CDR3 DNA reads TGTGCCACCAGTGATTTAGACGCGGATCAGCCCCAGCATTTT. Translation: CATSDLDADQPQHF.

CDR3 region: CASSKDRVTEAFF. The CDR3 DNA reads as TGTGCCAGCAGTAAAGACAGGGTCACTGAAGCTTTCTTT. The chain joins TRBV12-3 or TRBV12-4 to TRBJ1-1, with 7 nucleotides matching TRBD1. J lost 4 bases, V lost 5 bases, and 4 bases had no gene match. This CDR3 is 13 amino acids long.

CDR3 sequence: CASSRNYEQYF. The DNA of the CDR3 is TGTGCCAGCAGCCGTAACTACGAGCAGTACTTC. V usage is TRBV11-2 and J usage is TRBJ2-7; unclear D gene. Germline values: CDR1 SGHAT, CDR2 FQNNGV. The CDR3 has 11 residues. The ends were cut back, 5 bases at V and 3 bases at J, with 5 bases in the middle.

CDR3 coding DNA: TGTGCCACCAGTGATTTGTACAGGGACAGAGCAACTAATGAAAAACTGTTTTTT. Translated: CATSDLYRDRATNEKLFF. This sequence joins TRBV24-1 and TRBJ1-4; 7 nucleotides align to TRBD1. This CDR3 contains 18 residues. Germline V CDR1 and CDR2: KGHDR, SFDVKD. The V and J ends lost 0 bases and 0 bases, in that order; junction bases with no gene match: 6.